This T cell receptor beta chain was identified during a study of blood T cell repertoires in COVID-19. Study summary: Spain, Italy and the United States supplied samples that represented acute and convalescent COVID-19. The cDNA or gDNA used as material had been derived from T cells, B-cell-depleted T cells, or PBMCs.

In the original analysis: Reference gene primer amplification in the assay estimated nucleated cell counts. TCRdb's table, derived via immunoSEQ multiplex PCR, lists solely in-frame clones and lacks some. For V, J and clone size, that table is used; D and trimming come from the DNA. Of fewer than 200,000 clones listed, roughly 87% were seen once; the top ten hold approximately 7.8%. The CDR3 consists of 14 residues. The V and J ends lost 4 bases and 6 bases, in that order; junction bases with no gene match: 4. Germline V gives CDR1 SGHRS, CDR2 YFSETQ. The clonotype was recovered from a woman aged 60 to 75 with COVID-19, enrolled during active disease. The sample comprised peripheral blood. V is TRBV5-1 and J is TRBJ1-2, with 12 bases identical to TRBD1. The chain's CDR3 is CASSQGTGGDGYTF. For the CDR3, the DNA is TGCGCCAGCAGCCAAGGGACAGGGGGCGATGGCTACACCTTC.